This T cell receptor (beta chain) derives from a study of siplizumab effects on memory and regulatory T cells. Study conclusions and caveats: Naive T cells appeared more varied than memory cells and looked like key alloresponse contributors.

Per the germline V gene, CDR1 is SGHTA and CDR2 is FQGNSA. The CDR3 is made up of 16 amino acids. Trimming left V 0 bases short and J 1 base short, with 11 bases between. Profiled with immunoSEQ multiplex PCR; TCRdb holds only in-frame clones, not every one. This table has more than 95,000 clones, 90% to 95% appearing once. This clone was detected once. Its antigen remains unknown. The chain uses TRBV7-2 and TRBJ2-3, with unresolved D. The sequence was collected from a human donor in good health. Material: CD4+ T cells sorted from blood. The CDR3 is CASSLAGYWGTDTQYF. The CDR3 DNA is TGTGCCAGCAGCTTAGCTGGATATTGGGGCACAGATACGCAGTATTTT.